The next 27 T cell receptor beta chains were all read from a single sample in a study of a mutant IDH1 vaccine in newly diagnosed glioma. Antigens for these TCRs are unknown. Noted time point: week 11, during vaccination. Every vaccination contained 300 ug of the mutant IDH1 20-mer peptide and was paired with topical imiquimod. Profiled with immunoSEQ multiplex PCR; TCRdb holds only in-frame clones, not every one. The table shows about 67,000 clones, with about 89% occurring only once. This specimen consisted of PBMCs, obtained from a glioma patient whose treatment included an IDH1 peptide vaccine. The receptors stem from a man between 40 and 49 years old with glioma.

Written as DNA, the CDR3 is TGTGCCACTTCTCCTGGACCGGAGTACGAGCAGTACGTC. It is translated as CATSPGPEYEQYV. The chain employs TRBV6-1 and TRBJ2-7, with no clear D. Trimming cost V 10 bases and J 4 bases, with 17 bases left between them. There are 13 residues in the CDR3. Germline V gene lookup returns CDR1 MNHNS and CDR2 SASEGT.

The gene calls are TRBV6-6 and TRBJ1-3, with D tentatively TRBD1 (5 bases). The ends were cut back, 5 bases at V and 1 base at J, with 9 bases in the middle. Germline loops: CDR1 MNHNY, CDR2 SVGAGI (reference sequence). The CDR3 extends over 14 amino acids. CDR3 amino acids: CASSPPGSGNTIYF. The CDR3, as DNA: TGTGCCAGCAGTCCCCCAGGGTCTGGAAACACCATATATTTT.

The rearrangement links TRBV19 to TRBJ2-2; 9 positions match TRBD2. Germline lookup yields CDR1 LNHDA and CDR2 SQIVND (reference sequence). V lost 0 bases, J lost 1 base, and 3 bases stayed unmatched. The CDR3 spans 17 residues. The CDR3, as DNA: TGTGCCAGTAGTATAGATCTTAGCGGGGGGAACACCGGGGAGCTGTTTTTT. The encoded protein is CASSIDLSGGNTGELFF.

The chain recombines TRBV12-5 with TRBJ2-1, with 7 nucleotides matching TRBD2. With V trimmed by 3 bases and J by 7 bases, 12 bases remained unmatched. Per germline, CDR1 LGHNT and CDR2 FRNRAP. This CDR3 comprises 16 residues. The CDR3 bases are TGTGCTAGTGGTTTAAAACTAGCGCGTCAGGGTAATGAGCAGTTCTTC. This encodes CASGLKLARQGNEQFF. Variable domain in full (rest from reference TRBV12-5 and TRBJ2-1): DARVTQTPRHKVTEMGQEVTMRCQPILGHNTVFWYRQTMMQGLELLAYFRNRAPLDDSGMPKDRFSAEMPDATLATLKIQPSEPRDSAVYFCASGLKLARQGNEQFFGPGTRLTVL.

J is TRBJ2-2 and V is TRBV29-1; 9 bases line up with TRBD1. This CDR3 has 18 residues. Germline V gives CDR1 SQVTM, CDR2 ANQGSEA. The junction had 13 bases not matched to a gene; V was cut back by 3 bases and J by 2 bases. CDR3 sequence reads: CSVDPARLDRGNTGELFF. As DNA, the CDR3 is TGCAGCGTTGACCCTGCCCGGCTGGACAGGGGTAACACCGGGGAGCTGTTTTTT.

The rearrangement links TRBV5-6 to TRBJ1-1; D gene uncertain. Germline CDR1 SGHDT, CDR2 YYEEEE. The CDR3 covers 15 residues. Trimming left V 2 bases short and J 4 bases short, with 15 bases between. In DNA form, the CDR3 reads TGTGCCAGCAGCTTCCCCAGTCTTCATGGCACTGAAGCTTTCTTT. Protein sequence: CASSFPSLHGTEAFF.

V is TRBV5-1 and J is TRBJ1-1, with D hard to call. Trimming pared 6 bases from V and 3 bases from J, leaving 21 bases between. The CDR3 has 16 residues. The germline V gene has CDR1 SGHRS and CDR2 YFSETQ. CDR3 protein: CASTQNGPNADTEAFF. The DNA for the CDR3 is TGCGCCAGCACCCAAAACGGACCCAACGCTGACACTGAAGCTTTCTTT.

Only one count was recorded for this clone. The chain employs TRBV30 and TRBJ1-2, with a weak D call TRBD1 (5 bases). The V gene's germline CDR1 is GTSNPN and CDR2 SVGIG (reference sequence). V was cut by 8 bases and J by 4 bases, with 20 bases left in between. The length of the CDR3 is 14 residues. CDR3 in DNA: TGTGCCGGTTCACTTGGGGGGAATCCCTATGGCTACACCTTC. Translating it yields CAGSLGGNPYGYTF.

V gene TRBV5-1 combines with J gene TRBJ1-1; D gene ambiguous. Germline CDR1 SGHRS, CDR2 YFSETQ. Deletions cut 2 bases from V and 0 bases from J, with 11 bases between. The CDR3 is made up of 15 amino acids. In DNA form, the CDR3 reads TGCGCCAGCAGCTTAGTGACATCGATGAACACTGAAGCTTTCTTT. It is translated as CASSLVTSMNTEAFF. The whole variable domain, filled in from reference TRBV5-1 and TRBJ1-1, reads KAGVTQTPRYLIKTRGQQVTLSCSPISGHRSVSWYQQTPGQGLQFLFEYFSETQRNKGNFPGRFSGRQFSNSRSEMNVSTLELGDSALYLCASSLVTSMNTEAFFGQGTRLTVV.

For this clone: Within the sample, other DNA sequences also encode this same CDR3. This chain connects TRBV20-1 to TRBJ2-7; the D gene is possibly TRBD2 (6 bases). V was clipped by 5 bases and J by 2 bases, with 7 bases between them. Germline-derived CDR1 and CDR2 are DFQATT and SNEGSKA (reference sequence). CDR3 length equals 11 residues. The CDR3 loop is CSASGAYEQYF. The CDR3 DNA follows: TGCAGTGCTTCGGGGGCCTACGAGCAGTACTTC.

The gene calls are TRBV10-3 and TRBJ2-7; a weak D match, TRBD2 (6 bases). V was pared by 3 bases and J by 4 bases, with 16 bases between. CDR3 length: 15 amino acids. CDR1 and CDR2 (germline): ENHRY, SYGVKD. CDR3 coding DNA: TGTGCCATCAGTGAAAGGGACTCTCGGGGATACGAGCAGTACTTC. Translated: CAISERDSRGYEQYF.

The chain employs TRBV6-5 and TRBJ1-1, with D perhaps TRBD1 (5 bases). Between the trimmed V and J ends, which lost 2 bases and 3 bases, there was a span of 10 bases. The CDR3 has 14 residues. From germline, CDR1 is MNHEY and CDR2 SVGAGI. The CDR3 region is CASSYRGGDTEAFF. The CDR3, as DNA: TGTGCCAGCAGTTACAGGGGAGGAGACACTGAAGCTTTCTTT.

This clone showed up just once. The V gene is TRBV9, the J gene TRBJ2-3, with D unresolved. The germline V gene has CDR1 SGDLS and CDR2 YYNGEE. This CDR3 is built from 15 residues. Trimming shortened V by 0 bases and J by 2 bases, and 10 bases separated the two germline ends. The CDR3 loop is CASSVVSTTTDTQYF. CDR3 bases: TGTGCCAGCAGCGTAGTCTCTACAACCACAGATACGCAGTATTTT.

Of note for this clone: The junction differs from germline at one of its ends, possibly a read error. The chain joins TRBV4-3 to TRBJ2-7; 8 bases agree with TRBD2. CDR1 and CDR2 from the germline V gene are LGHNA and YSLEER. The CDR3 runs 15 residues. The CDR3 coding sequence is TGCGCCAGCAGCCAAGGAAGCGGGAGCTCCCACGAGCAGTACTTC. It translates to CASSQGSGSSHEQYF.

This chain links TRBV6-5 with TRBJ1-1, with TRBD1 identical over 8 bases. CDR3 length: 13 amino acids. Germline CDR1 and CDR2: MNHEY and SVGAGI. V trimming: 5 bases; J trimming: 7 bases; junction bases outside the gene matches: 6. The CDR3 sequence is CASSRGQGNEAFF. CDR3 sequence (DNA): TGTGCCAGCAGTCGCGGACAGGGTAATGAAGCTTTCTTT.

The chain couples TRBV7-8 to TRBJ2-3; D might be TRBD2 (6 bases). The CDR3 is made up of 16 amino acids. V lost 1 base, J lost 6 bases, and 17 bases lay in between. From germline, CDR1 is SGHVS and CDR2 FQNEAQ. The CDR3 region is CASSLEASVGSDTQYF. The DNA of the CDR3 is TGTGCCAGCAGCTTAGAGGCTAGCGTAGGATCCGATACGCAGTATTTT.

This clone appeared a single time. The CDR3 coding sequence is TGTGCCAGCAGCTGGGGAAACTGGCCCTACGAGCAGTACGTC. Its translation is CASSWGNWPYEQYV. J is TRBJ2-7 and V is TRBV5-6, with D unresolved. CDR3 length: 14 residues. V was clipped by 3 bases and J by 2 bases, with 12 bases between them. The germline gives CDR1 SGHDT, CDR2 YYEEEE.

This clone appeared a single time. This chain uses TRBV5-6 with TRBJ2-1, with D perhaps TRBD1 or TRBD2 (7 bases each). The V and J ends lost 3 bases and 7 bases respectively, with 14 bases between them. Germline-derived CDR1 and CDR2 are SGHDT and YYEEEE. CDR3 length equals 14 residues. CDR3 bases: TGTGCCAGCAGCTGGGAGGGGGCGAGGAATGAGCAGTTCTTC. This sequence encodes CASSWEGARNEQFF. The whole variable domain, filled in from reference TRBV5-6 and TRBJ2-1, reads DAGVTQSPTHLIKTRGQQVTLRCSPKSGHDTVSWYQQALGQGPQFIFQYYEEEERQRGNFPDRFSGHQFPNYSSELNVNALLLGDSALYLCASSWEGARNEQFFGPGTRLTVL.

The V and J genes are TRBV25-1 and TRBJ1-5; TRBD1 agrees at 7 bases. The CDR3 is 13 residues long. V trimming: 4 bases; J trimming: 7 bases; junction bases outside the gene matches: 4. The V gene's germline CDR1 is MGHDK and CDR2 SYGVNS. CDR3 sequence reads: CASSGQGNQPQHF. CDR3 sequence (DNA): TGTGCCAGCAGTGGACAGGGTAACCAGCCCCAGCATTTT.

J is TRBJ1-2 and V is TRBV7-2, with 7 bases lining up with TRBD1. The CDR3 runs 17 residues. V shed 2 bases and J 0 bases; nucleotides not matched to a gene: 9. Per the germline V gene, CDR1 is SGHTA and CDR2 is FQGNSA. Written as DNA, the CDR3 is TGTGCCAGCAGCTTACGATCAAGACAGGGATCTAACTATGGCTACACCTTC. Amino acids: CASSLRSRQGSNYGYTF.

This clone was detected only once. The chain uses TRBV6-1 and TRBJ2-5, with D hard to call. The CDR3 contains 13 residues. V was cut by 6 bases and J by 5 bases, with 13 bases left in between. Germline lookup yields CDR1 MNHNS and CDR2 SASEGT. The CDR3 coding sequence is TGTGCCAGCAGCGGCCCCGCGCGGGAGACCCAGTACTTC. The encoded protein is CASSGPARETQYF.

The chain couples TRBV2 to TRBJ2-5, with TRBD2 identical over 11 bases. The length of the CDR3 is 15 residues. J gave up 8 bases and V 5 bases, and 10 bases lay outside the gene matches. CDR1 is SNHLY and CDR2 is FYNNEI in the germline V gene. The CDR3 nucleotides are TGTGCCAGCAGTATTCTTAGCGGGGGGGCCTCTACCCAGTACTTC. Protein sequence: CASSILSGGASTQYF.

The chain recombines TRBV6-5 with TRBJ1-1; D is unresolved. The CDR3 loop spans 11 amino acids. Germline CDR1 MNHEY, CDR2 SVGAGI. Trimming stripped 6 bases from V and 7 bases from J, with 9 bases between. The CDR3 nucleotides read TGTGCCAGCAGACAAGGAAATGAAGCTTTCTTT. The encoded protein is CASRQGNEAFF.

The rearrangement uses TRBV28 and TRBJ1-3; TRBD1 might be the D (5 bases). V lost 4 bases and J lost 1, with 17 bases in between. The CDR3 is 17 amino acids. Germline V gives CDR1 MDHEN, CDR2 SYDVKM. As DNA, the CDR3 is TGTGCCAGCAGTTCAGCGCGGGGCCAGACATCTGGAAACACCATATATTTT. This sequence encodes CASSSARGQTSGNTIYF.

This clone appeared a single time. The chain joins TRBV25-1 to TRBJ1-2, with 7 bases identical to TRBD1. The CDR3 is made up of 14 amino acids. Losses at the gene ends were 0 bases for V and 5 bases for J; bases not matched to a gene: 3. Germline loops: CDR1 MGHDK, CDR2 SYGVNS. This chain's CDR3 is CASSEYGTAYGYTF. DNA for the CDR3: TGTGCCAGCAGTGAATATGGGACAGCGTATGGCTACACCTTC.

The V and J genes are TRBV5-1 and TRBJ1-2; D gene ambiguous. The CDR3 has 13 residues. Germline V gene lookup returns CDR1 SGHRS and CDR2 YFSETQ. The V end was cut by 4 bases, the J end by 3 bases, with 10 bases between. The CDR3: CASSPSGDYGYTF. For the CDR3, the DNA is TGCGCCAGCAGCCCCAGCGGGGACTATGGCTACACCTTC. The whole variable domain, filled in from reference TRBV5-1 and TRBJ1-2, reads KAGVTQTPRYLIKTRGQQVTLSCSPISGHRSVSWYQQTPGQGLQFLFEYFSETQRNKGNFPGRFSGRQFSNSRSEMNVSTLELGDSALYLCASSPSGDYGYTFGSGTRLTVV.

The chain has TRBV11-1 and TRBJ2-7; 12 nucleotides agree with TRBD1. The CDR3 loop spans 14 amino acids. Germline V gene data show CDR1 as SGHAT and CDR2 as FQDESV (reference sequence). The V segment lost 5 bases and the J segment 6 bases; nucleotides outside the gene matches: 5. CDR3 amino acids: CASSAGTGGIEQYV. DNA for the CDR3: TGTGCCAGCAGCGCGGGGACAGGGGGCATCGAGCAGTACGTC.